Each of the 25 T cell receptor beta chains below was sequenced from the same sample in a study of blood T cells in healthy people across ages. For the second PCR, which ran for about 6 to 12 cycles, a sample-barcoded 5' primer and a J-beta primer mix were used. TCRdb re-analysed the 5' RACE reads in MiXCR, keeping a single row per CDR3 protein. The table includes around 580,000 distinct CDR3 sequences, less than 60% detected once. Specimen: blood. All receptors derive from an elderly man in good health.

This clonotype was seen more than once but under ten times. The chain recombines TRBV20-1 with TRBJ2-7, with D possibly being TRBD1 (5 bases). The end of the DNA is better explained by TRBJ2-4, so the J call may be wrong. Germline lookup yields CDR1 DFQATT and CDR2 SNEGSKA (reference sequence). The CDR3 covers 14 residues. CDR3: CSVDVQGVKNIQYF. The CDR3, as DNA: TGCAGTGTGGATGTGCAGGGTGTCAAAAACATTCAGTACTTC.

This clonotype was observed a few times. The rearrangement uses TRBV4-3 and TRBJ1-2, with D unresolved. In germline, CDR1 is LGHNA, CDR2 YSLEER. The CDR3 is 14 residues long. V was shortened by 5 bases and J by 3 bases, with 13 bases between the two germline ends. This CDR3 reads CASSSAVDYYGYTF. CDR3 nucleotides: TGCGCCAGCAGCTCGGCGGTGGACTACTATGGCTACACCTTC.

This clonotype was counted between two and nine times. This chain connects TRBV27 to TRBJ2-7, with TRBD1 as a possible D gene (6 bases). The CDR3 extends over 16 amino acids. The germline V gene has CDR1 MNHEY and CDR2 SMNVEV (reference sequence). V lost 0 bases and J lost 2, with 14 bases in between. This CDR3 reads CASSLSTGHSAYEQYF. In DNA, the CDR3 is TGTGCCAGCAGTTTATCGACGGGACATTCAGCCTACGAGCAGTACTTC.

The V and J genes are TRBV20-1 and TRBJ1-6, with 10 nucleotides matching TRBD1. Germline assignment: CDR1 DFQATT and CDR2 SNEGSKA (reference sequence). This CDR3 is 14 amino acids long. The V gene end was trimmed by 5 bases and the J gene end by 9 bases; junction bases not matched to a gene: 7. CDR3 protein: CSARQGASSSPLHF. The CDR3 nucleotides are TGCAGTGCTCGACAGGGGGCGTCATCTTCACCCCTCCACTTT.

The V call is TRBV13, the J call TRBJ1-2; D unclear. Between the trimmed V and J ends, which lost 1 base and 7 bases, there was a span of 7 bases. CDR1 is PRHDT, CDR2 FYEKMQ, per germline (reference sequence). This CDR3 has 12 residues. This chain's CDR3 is CASSLVDRGYTF. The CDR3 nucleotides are TGTGCCAGCAGCTTAGTAGACCGTGGCTACACCTTC.

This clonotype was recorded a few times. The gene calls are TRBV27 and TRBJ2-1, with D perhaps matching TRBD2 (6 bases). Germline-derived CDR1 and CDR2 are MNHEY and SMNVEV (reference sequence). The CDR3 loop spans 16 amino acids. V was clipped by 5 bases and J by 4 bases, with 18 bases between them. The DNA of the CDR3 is TGTGCCAGCAGTCCTCCCCGGGGCCGGGGGTACAATGAGCAGTTCTTC. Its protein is CASSPPRGRGYNEQFF.

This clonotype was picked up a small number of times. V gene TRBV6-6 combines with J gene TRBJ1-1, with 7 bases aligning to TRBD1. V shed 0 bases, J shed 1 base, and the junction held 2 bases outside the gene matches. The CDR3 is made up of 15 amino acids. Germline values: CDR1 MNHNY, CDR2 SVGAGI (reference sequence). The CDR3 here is CASSYSGQPNTEAFF. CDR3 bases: TGTGCCAGCAGTTACTCGGGACAGCCGAACACTGAAGCTTTCTTT.

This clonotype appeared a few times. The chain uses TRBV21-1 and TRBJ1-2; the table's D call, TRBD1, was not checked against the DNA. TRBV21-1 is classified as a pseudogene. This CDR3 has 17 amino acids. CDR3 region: CASSRNASGSQAPGYTF. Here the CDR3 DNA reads TGTGCCAGCAGCCGAAATGCATCAGGGAGCCAAGCTCCGGGCTACACCTTC.

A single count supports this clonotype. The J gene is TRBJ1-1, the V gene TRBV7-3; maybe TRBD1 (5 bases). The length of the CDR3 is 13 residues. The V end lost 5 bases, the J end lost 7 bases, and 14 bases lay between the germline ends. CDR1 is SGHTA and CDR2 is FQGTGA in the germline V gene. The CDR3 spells CASSQSGRGEAFF. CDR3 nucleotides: TGTGCCAGCAGCCAATCAGGGAGGGGTGAAGCTTTCTTT.

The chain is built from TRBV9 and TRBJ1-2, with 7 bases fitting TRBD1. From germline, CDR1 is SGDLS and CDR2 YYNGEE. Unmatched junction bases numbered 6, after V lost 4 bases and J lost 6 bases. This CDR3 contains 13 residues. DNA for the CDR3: TGTGCCAGCAGCACGACAGGGTCCCATGGCTACACCTTC. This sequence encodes CASSTTGSHGYTF.

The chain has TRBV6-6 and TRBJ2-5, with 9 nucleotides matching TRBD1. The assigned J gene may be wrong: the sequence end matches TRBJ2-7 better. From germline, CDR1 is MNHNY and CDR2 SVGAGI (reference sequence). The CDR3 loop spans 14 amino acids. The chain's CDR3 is CASSGQGIDYEQYF. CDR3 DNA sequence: TGTGCCAGCAGTGGACAGGGGATCGACTACGAGCAGTACTTC.

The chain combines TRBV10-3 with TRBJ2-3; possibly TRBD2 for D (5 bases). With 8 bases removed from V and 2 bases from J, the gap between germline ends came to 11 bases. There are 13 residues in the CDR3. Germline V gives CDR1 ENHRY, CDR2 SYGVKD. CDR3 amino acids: CAIGSGNTDTQYF. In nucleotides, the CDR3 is TGTGCCATCGGGAGCGGCAACACAGATACGCAGTATTTT.

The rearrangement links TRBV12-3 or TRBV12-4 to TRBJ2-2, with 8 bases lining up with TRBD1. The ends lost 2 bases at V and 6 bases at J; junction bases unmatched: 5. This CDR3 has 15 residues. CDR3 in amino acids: CASSLQGALAGELFF. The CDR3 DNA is TGTGCCAGCAGTTTACAGGGGGCGCTTGCCGGGGAGCTGTTTTTT.

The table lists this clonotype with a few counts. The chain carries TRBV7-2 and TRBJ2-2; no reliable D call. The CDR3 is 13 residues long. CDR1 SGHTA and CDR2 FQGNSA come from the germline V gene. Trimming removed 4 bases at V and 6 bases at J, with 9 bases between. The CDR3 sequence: CASSYQVPGELFF. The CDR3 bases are TGTGCCAGCAGCTACCAGGTTCCCGGGGAGCTGTTTTTT.

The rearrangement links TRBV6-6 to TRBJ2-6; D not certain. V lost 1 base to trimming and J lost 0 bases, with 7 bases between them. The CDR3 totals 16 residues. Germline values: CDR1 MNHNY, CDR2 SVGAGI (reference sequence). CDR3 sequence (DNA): TGTGCCAGCAGTTACTACCCATTCTCTGGGGCCAACGTCCTGACTTTC. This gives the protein CASSYYPFSGANVLTF.

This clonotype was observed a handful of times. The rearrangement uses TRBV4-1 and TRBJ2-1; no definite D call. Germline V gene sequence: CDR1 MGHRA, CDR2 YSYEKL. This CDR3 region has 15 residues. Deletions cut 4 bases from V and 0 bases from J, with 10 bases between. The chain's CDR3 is CASSPLASSYNEQFF. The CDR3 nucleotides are TGCGCCAGCAGCCCCTTGGCGAGCTCCTACAATGAGCAGTTCTTC.

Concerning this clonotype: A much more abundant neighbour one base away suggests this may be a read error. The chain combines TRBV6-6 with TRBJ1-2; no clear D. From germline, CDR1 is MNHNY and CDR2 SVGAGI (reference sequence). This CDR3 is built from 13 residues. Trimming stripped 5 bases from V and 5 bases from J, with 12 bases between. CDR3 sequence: CASSAPDRYGYTF. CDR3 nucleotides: TGTGCCAGCAGTGCCCCTGACCGATATGGCTACACCTTC.

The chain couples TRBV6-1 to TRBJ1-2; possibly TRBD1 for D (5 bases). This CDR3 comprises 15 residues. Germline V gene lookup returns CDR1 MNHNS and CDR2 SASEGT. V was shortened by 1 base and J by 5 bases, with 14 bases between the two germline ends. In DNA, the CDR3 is TGTGCCAGCAGTGAAGGAGGTTGGGACGGTTATGGCTACACCTTC. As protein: CASSEGGWDGYGYTF.

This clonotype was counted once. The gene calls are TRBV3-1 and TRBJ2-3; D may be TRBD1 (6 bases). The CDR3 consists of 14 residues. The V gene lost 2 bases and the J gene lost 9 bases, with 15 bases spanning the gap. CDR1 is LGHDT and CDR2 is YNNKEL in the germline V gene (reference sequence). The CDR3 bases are TGTGCCAGCAGCCAATCCGGGACAAAGATCACGCAGTATTTT. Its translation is CASSQSGTKITQYF.

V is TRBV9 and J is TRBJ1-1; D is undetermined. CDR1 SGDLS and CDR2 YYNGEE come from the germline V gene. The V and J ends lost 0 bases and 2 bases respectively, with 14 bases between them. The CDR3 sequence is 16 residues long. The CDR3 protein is CASSVASGPGNTEAFF. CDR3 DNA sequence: TGTGCCAGCAGCGTAGCTAGTGGACCGGGTAACACTGAAGCTTTCTTT.

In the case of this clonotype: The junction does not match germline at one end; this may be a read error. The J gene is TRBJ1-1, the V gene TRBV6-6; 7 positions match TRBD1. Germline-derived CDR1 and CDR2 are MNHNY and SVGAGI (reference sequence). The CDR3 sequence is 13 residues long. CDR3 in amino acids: CACRGTGVIEAFF. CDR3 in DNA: TGTGCCTGCAGGGGTACAGGGGTCATTGAAGCTTTCTTT.

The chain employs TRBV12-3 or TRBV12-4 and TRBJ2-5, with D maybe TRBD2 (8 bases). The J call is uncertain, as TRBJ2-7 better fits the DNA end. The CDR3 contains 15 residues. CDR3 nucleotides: TGTGCCAGCAGCCGACAGGGAGCGGGGGACTACGAGCAGTACTTC. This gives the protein CASSRQGAGDYEQYF.

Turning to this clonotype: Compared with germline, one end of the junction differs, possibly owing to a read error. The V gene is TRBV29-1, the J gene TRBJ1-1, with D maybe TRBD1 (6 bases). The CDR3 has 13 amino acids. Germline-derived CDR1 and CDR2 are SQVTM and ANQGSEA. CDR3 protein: CSVEGGEFTEAFF. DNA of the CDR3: TGCAGCGTAGAAGGGGGGGAGTTCACTGAAGCTTTCTTT. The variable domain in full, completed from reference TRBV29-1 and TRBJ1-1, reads SAVISQKPSRDICQRGTSLTIQCQVDSQVTMMFWYRQQPGQSLTLIATANQGSEATYESGFVIDKFPISRPNLTFSTLTVSNMSPEDSSIYLCSVEGGEFTEAFFGQGTRLTVV.

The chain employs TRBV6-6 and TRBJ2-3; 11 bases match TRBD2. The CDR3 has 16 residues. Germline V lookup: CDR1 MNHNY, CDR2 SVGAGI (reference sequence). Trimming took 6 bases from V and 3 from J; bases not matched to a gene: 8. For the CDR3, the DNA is TGTGCCAGCAGAATCCGCTCTAGCGGGAGGACAGATACGCAGTATTTT. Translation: CASRIRSSGRTDTQYF.

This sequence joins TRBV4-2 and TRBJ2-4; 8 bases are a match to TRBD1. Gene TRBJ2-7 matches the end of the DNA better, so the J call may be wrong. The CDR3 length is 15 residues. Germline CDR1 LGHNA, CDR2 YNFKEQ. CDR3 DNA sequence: TGTGCCAGCAGCCAAACAGGGGGGAGATCCTACGAGCAGTACTTC. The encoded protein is CASSQTGGRSYEQYF.